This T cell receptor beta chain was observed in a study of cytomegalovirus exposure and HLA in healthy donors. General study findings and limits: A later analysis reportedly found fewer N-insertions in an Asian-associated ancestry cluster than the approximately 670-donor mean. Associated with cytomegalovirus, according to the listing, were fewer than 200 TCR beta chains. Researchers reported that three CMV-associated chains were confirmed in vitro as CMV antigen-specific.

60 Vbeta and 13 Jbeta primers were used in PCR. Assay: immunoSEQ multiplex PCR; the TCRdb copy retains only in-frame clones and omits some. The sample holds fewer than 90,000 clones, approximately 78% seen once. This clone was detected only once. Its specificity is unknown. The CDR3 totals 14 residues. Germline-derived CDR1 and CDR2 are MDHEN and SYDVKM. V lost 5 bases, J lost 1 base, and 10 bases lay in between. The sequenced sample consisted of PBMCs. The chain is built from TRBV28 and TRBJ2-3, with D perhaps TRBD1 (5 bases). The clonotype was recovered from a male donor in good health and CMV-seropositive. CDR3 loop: CASSVRQRTDTQYF. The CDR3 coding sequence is TGTGCCAGCAGTGTCAGACAGCGCACAGATACGCAGTATTTT.